This is a list of T cell receptor beta chains from one sample in a study of shared clonotypes between healthy human individuals. This table comes from immunoSEQ multiplex PCR, and its TCRdb copy is limited to in-frame clones, with some not included. The sample comprises millions of clones, approximately 90% of which are singletons, and over 0.12% rests with the top ten. What was sequenced was naive CD4+ T cells sorted from blood. The receptors here all came from a man between 18 and 35 years old in good health. CDR3s include the opening cysteine and the closing phenylalanine or tryptophan. The order of the fields is clone size, V gene, J gene, D gene, CDR3 protein, CDR3 DNA. A D gene is named only where the DNA matches it firmly. Some rows mark clone size as missing; the rest say once, few, many or name a class of expanded clone.

size: once
V: TRBV4-1
J: TRBJ1-3
D: .
CDR3: CASSQGTGGNTIYF
DNA: TGCGCCAGCAGCCAAGGCACCGGGGGAAACACCATATATTTT

size: .
V: TRBV25-1
J: TRBJ1-2
D: .
CDR3: CAGRGDTNYGYTF
DNA: TGTGCCGGCAGAGGGGATACTAACTATGGCTACACCTTC

size: .
V: TRBV9
J: TRBJ2-5
D: TRBD2
CDR3: CASSDPTSDLQETQYF
DNA: TGTGCCAGCAGCGATCCGACTAGCGATCTTCAAGAGACCCAGTACTTC

size: .
V: TRBV11-3
J: TRBJ2-5
D: TRBD1
CDR3: CASSLGTGVQETQYF
DNA: TGTGCCAGCAGCTTAGGGACAGGGGTCCAAGAGACCCAGTACTTC

size: .
V: TRBV9
J: TRBJ2-1
D: TRBD2
CDR3: CASSVRGLAGGGEQFF
DNA: TGTGCCAGCAGCGTCCGGGGACTAGCGGGAGGGGGTGAGCAGTTCTTC

size: .
V: TRBV28
J: TRBJ2-7
D: TRBD1
CDR3: CASSQQGAPHEQYF
DNA: TGTGCCAGCAGTCAACAGGGGGCGCCCCACGAGCAGTACTTC

size: once
V: TRBV15
J: TRBJ2-5
D: .
CDR3: CATSRVQGFQETQYF
DNA: TGTGCCACCAGCAGAGTACAGGGATTCCAAGAGACCCAGTACTTC

size: .
V: TRBV5-1
J: TRBJ2-3
D: .
CDR3: CASSLVADTDTQYF
DNA: TGCGCCAGCAGCTTGGTAGCGGACACAGATACGCAGTATTTT

size: once
V: TRBV29-1
J: TRBJ2-7
D: .
CDR3: CSVDDQGGEQYF
DNA: TGCAGCGTCGACGACCAAGGAGGGGAGCAGTACTTC

size: .
V: TRBV28
J: TRBJ2-2
D: .
CDR3: CASSLSGPGTGELFF
DNA: TGTGCCAGCAGTTTAAGTGGGCCGGGAACCGGGGAGCTGTTTTTT

size: .
V: TRBV6-4
J: TRBJ2-3
D: .
CDR3: CASSDQRGDTQYF
DNA: TGTGCCAGCAGTGATCAAAGGGGGGATACGCAGTATTTT

size: .
V: TRBV7-2
J: TRBJ2-1
D: .
CDR3: CASSLETHNEQFF
DNA: TGTGCCAGCAGCTTAGAAACTCACAATGAGCAGTTCTTC

size: .
V: TRBV5-4
J: TRBJ2-4
D: .
CDR3: CASSYGGGSLNIQYF
DNA: TGTGCCAGCAGCTACGGCGGAGGGAGTTTGAACATTCAGTACTTC

size: .
V: TRBV11-2
J: TRBJ1-2
D: .
CDR3: CASSRAAPYGYTF
DNA: TGTGCCAGCAGCCGGGCAGCTCCCTATGGCTACACCTTC

size: .
V: TRBV7-9
J: TRBJ2-5
D: TRBD2
CDR3: CASGLAEWGPETQYF
DNA: TGTGCAAGCGGTCTAGCGGAGTGGGGACCAGAGACCCAGTACTTC

size: .
V: TRBV28
J: TRBJ1-2
D: TRBD1
CDR3: CASSPDRVHGYTF
DNA: TGTGCCAGCAGTCCGGACAGGGTGCACGGCTACACCTTC

size: .
V: TRBV4-1
J: TRBJ2-1
D: .
CDR3: CASSHIDALGTNEQFF
DNA: TGCGCCAGCAGCCATATTGACGCTCTAGGGACCAATGAGCAGTTCTTC

size: .
V: TRBV19
J: TRBJ2-5
D: .
CDR3: CASSIAAGPYQETQYF
DNA: TGTGCCAGTAGTATAGCGGCGGGACCGTACCAAGAGACCCAGTACTTC

size: .
V: TRBV30
J: TRBJ1-1
D: .
CDR3: CAWSVSPPEAFF
DNA: TGTGCCTGGAGTGTAAGTCCGCCCGAAGCTTTCTTT

size: .
V: TRBV6-5
J: TRBJ2-7
D: .
CDR3: CASSYAGEQYF
DNA: TGTGCCAGCAGTTACGCCGGGGAGCAGTACTTC

size: .
V: TRBV5-4
J: TRBJ2-3
D: .
CDR3: CASSRVTDTQYF
DNA: TGTGCCAGCAGCAGGGTAACAGATACGCAGTATTTT

size: once
V: TRBV7-2
J: TRBJ2-1
D: .
CDR3: CASSSMGGGYEQFF
DNA: TGTGCCAGCAGCTCAATGGGGGGCGGCTATGAGCAGTTCTTC